This T cell receptor beta chain comes out of a study of blood T cell repertoires in COVID-19. TCRdb keeps only in-frame clones here, not all; method: immunoSEQ multiplex PCR. The sample has about 330,000 clones; approximately 84% are singletons. The CDR3 spans 14 residues. V lost 4 bases and J lost 6, with 17 bases in between. The chain recombines TRBV5-7 with TRBJ2-7; TRBD2 might be the D (5 bases). TRBV5-7 is classed as an ORF, of uncertain function. The TCR comes from a woman between 25 and 40 years old who had recovered from COVID-19. Sequencing was done on a sample of PBMCs or T cells enriched from blood (not recorded which). CDR3 in amino acids: CASSIGRGIFEQYF. The CDR3 coding sequence is TGTGCCAGCAGCATTGGAAGAGGGATCTTCGAGCAGTACTTC.